The 18 T cell receptor beta chains given below trace back to one sample, sequenced in a study of CD8 T cells in Susac syndrome. The RNA, roughly 0.45 to 1 ug, was put through reverse transcription using random hexamers. TCRdb passed the immunoSEQ multiplex PCR reads through MiXCR, listing each CDR3 protein once. The repertoire has around 170,000 distinct CDR3 sequences, approximately 95% of them found once; the top ten carry 0.15% to 0.2%. The material sequenced was CD8+ T cells from PBMCs. The receptors shown here come from a human donor with multiple sclerosis.

The chain employs TRBV10-3 and TRBJ2-1, with D unresolved. The CDR3 runs 14 residues. Germline CDR1 and CDR2: ENHRY and SYGVKD. Trimming took 1 base from V and 5 from J, leaving 9 bases between them. The CDR3 DNA reads as TGTGCCATCAGTGAGTTAACTACCGACAATGAGCAGTTCTTC. This sequence encodes CAISELTTDNEQFF.

This clonotype is a singleton in its sample. The rearrangement uses TRBV2 and TRBJ2-3; a weak D match, TRBD1 (6 bases). The CDR3 covers 15 residues. V was clipped by 7 bases and J by 0 bases, with 14 bases between them. The V gene's germline CDR1 is SNHLY and CDR2 FYNNEI. The CDR3 loop reads CASTPPGVSTDTQYF. CDR3 sequence (DNA): TGTGCCAGCACTCCCCCAGGGGTTAGCACAGATACGCAGTATTTT.

CDR3 bases: TGCAGCGTCCCCTGGGGGGCAAAAGGCTACACCTTC. It yields the protein CSVPWGAKGYTF. V usage is TRBV29-1 and J usage is TRBJ1-2; the D gene is possibly TRBD1 (6 bases). Germline V lookup: CDR1 SQVTM, CDR2 ANQGSEA. There are 12 residues in the CDR3. The V gene lost 6 bases and the J gene lost 8 bases, with 16 bases spanning the gap.

The chain couples TRBV2 to TRBJ2-7; D might be TRBD2 (5 bases). Germline V gives CDR1 SNHLY, CDR2 FYNNEI. V dropped 7 bases and J dropped 3 bases, with 10 bases sitting between them. The length of the CDR3 is 12 residues. The CDR3 bases are TGTGCCAGCATCCACCGGGGCTACGAGCAGTACTTC. Protein product: CASIHRGYEQYF.

This sequence joins TRBV20-1 and TRBJ2-7, with 8 bases that match TRBD1. The germline V gene encodes CDR1 DFQATT and CDR2 SNEGSKA (reference sequence). The V and J ends lost 6 bases and 3 bases, in that order; junction bases with no gene match: 10. The CDR3 totals 14 residues. The CDR3 sequence is CSANDRGVFYEQYF. The CDR3, as DNA: TGCAGTGCAAACGACAGGGGAGTTTTCTACGAGCAGTACTTC.

The chain's CDR3 is CASSLSSGRPTPYEQYF. CDR3 sequence (DNA): TGCGCCAGCAGCTTGTCTAGCGGGAGGCCCACCCCCTACGAGCAGTACTTC. V usage is TRBV5-1 and J usage is TRBJ2-7; 11 bases are a match to TRBD2. Germline V lookup: CDR1 SGHRS, CDR2 YFSETQ. This CDR3 has 17 residues. V shed 1 base and J 2 bases; nucleotides not matched to a gene: 8.

The CDR3 spells CASSPLAATDTQYF. The CDR3 bases are TGTGCCAGCAGCCCTCTAGCAGCCACAGATACGCAGTATTTT. V and J are TRBV12-3 or TRBV12-4 and TRBJ2-3, with D maybe TRBD2 (5 bases). CDR3 size: 14 residues. Trimming stripped 6 bases from V and 2 bases from J, with 12 bases between.

The V call is TRBV28, the J call TRBJ2-3, with D maybe TRBD2 (5 bases). This CDR3 is 14 amino acids long. From germline, CDR1 is MDHEN and CDR2 SYDVKM. Trimming stripped 2 bases from V and 2 bases from J, with 8 bases between. CDR3 protein: CASSLEAATDTQYF. In nucleotides, the CDR3 is TGTGCCAGCAGTTTAGAAGCGGCCACAGATACGCAGTATTTT.

The V call is TRBV2, the J call TRBJ2-1; D is undetermined. The CDR3 consists of 12 residues. The germline V and J ends were trimmed by 5 bases and 6 bases, with 8 bases remaining between them. Per germline, CDR1 SNHLY and CDR2 FYNNEI. The CDR3: CASSPVLNEQFF. As DNA, the CDR3 is TGTGCCAGCAGTCCCGTACTCAATGAGCAGTTCTTC.

This clonotype appeared a single time. The chain employs TRBV7-9 and TRBJ2-7, with 9 positions matching TRBD1. J lost 6 bases, V lost 6 bases, and 12 bases had no gene match. This CDR3 comprises 15 residues. Germline CDR1 and CDR2: SEHNR and FQNEAQ (reference sequence). The CDR3 loop reads CASSQQGALMLEQYF. The CDR3 nucleotides read TGTGCCAGCAGTCAACAGGGGGCTCTCATGCTCGAGCAGTACTTC.

The rearrangement links TRBV9 to TRBJ1-5, with D possibly TRBD1 on 5 matching bases. The CDR3 has 15 amino acids. The germline V and J ends were trimmed by 3 bases and 0 bases, with 10 bases remaining between them. Germline CDR1 SGDLS, CDR2 YYNGEE. As DNA, the CDR3 is TGTGCCAGCAGCGAGGGGCGGTATAGCAATCAGCCCCAGCATTTT. It codes for CASSEGRYSNQPQHF.

The V and J genes are TRBV20-1 and TRBJ2-7, with 10 bases identical to TRBD2. CDR3 size: 16 residues. Germline V gene lookup returns CDR1 DFQATT and CDR2 SNEGSKA (reference sequence). V gave up 1 base and J gave up 0 bases; unmatched junction bases: 6. Here the CDR3 reads CSARARTSGFSYEQYF. The DNA for the CDR3 is TGCAGTGCTAGAGCTCGGACTAGCGGATTCTCCTACGAGCAGTACTTC.

The chain recombines TRBV30 with TRBJ2-7; 7 nucleotides agree with TRBD1. The CDR3 spans 15 residues. V was clipped by 0 bases and J by 4 bases; unmatched bases: 9. Germline V gene data show CDR1 as GTSNPN and CDR2 as SVGIG (reference sequence). In DNA form, the CDR3 reads TGTGCCTGGAGTGTATGGCCAGGACAGGAATACGAGCAGTACTTC. Protein: CAWSVWPGQEYEQYF.

The chain carries TRBV6-5 and TRBJ2-7; D possibly corresponds to TRBD2 (5 bases). This CDR3 comprises 15 residues. V lost 4 bases and J lost 3, with 16 bases in between. CDR1 is MNHEY, CDR2 SVGAGI, per germline. The CDR3 nucleotides read TGTGCCAGCAGTTCCCCCGTACGAGGGAGCTACGAGCAGTACTTC. Its protein product is CASSSPVRGSYEQYF.

The chain employs TRBV24-1 and TRBJ2-3, with D uncertain. The germline gives CDR1 KGHDR, CDR2 SFDVKD. The CDR3 runs 13 residues. Trimming stripped 3 bases from V and 6 bases from J, with 9 bases between. The CDR3 region has the DNA TGTGCCACCAGTGATCTCCAGACGGATACGCAGTATTTT. This sequence encodes CATSDLQTDTQYF.

The chain carries TRBV28 and TRBJ2-1, with 8 bases lining up with TRBD2. The J segment lost 4 bases and the V segment lost 5 bases, leaving 13 bases of the junction unmatched. Germline CDR1 and CDR2: MDHEN and SYDVKM. The CDR3 loop spans 17 amino acids. CDR3 in amino acids: CASSPRLGLGAYNEQFF. DNA for the CDR3: TGTGCCAGCAGTCCCCGACTGGGACTAGGTGCATACAATGAGCAGTTCTTC.

Concerning this clonotype: An end of the junction does not agree with germline; a read error may underlie this. The rearrangement joins TRBV27 to TRBJ2-7; tentatively, D is TRBD2 (6 bases). Germline assignment: CDR1 MNHEY and CDR2 SMNVEV (reference sequence). The CDR3 extends over 14 amino acids. CDR3: CASSLAEGSYEQYF. CDR3 in DNA: TGCGCCAGCAGTTTAGCGGAGGGGTCCTACGAGCAGTACTTC.

The chain couples TRBV28 to TRBJ2-7, with unresolved D. The V and J ends lost 8 bases and 6 bases respectively, with 20 bases between them. Germline CDR1 is MDHEN and CDR2 is SYDVKM. The CDR3 is made up of 14 amino acids. The CDR3 DNA sequence: TGTGCCAGCGGTCCGTCAGGTCCATTGTCCGAGCAGTACTTC. Translating gives CASGPSGPLSEQYF.